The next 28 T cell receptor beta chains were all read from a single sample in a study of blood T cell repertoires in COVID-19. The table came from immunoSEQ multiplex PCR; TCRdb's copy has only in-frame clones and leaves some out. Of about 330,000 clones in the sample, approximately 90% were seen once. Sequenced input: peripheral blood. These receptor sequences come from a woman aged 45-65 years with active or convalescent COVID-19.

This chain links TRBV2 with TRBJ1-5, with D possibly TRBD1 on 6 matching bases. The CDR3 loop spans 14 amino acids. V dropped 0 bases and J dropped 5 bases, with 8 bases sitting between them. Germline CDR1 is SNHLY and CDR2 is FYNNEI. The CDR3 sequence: CASSEAHRDQPQHF. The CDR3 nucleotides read TGTGCCAGCAGTGAAGCGCACAGGGATCAGCCCCAGCATTTT.

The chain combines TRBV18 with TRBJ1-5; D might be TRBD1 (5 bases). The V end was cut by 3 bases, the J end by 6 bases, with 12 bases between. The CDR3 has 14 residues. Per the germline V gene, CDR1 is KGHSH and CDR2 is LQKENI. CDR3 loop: CASSPSAGLQPQHF. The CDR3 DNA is TGTGCCAGCTCACCGTCTGCAGGGCTTCAGCCCCAGCATTTT. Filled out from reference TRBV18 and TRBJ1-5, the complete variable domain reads NAGVMQNPRHLVRRRGQEARLRCSPMKGHSHVYWYRQLPEEGLKFMVYLQKENIIDESGMPKERFSAEFPKEGPSILRIQQVVRGDSAAYFCASSPSAGLQPQHFGDGTRLSIL.

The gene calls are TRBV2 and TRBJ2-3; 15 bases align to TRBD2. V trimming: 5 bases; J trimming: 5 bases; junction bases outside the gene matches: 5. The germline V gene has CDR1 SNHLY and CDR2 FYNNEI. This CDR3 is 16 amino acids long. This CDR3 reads CASSRRTSGGEDTQYF. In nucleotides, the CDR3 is TGTGCCAGCAGTAGGCGGACTAGCGGGGGGGAAGATACGCAGTATTTT.

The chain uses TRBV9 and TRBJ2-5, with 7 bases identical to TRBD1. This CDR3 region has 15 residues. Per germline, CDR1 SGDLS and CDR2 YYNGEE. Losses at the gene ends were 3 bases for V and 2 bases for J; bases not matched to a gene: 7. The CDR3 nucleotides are TGTGCCAGCAGCGCTCGGACAGGTTATCAAGAGACCCAGTACTTC. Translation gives CASSARTGYQETQYF.

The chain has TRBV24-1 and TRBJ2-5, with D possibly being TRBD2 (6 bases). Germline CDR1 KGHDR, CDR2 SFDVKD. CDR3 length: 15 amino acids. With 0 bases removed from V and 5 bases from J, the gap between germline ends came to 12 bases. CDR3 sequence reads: CATSDLRAGRETQYF. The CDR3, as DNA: TGTGCCACCAGTGATTTGAGGGCAGGGAGGGAGACCCAGTACTTC.

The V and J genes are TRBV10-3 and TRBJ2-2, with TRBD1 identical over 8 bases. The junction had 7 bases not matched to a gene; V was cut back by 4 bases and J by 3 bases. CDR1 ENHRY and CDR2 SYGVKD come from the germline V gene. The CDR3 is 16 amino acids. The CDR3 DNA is TGTGCCATCAGTGGCCCCCGACAGGGGTACACCGGGGAGCTGTTTTTT. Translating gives CAISGPRQGYTGELFF.

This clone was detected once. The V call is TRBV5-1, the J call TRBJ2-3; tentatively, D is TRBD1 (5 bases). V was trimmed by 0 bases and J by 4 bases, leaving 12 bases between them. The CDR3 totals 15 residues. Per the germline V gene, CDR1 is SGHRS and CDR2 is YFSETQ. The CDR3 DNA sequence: TGCGCCAGCAGCTTGGGGGGCTTCCCTCCAGATACGCAGTATTTT. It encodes CASSLGGFPPDTQYF.

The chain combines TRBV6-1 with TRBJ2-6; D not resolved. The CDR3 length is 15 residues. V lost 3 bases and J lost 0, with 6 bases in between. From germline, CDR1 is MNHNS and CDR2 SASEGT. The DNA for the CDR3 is TGTGCCAGCAGTGAGGCTAGCTCTGGGGCCAACGTCCTGACTTTC. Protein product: CASSEASSGANVLTF.

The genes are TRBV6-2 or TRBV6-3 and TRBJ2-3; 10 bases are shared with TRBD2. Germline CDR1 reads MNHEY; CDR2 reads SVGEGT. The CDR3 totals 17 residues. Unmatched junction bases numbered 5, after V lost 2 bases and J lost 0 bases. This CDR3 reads CASSYERGGSSTDTQYF. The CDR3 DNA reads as TGTGCCAGCAGTTACGAGCGGGGGGGATCCAGCACAGATACGCAGTATTTT.

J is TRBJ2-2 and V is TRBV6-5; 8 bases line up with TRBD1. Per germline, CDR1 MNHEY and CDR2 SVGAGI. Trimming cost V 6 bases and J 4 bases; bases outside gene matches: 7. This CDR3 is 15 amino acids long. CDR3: CASRLQGAGTGELFF. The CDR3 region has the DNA TGTGCCAGCAGGCTGCAGGGGGCCGGCACCGGGGAGCTGTTTTTT.

CDR3 sequence (DNA): TGTGCCAGCAGTTACCAAGCCAGGGATAGCTCCTACGAGCAGTACTTC. This translates into CASSYQARDSSYEQYF. The chain uses TRBV6-2 or TRBV6-3 and TRBJ2-7; perhaps TRBD1 as D (5 bases). Looked up from germline, CDR1 is MNHEY and CDR2 is SVGEGT. CDR3 length: 16 amino acids. The ends were cut back, 2 bases at V and 0 bases at J, with 14 bases in the middle.

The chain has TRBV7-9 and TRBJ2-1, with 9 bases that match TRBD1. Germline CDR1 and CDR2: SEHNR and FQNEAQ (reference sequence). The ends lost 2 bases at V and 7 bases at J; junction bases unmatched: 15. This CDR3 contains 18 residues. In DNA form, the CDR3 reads TGTGCCAGCAGCTTACGGGACAGGGTGATAGGTACGGGGAATGAGCAGTTCTTC. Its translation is CASSLRDRVIGTGNEQFF.

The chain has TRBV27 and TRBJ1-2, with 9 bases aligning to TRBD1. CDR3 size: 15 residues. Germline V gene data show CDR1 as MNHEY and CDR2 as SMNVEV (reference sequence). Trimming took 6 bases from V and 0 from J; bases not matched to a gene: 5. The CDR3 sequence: CASRWDRATNYGYTF. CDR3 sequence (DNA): TGTGCCAGCAGATGGGACAGGGCCACTAACTATGGCTACACCTTC.

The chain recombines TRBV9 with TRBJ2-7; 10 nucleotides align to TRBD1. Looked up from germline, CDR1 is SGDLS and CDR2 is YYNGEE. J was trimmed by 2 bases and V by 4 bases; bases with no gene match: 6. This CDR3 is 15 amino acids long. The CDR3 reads CASSPDRGHTYEQYF. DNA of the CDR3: TGTGCCAGCAGCCCCGACAGGGGGCATACCTACGAGCAGTACTTC.

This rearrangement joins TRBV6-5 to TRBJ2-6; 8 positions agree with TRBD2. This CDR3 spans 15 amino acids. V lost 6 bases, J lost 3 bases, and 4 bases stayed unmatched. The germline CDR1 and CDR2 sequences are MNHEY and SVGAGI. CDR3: CASSYGGVGANVLTF. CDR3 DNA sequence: TGTGCCAGCAGCTACGGGGGGGTTGGGGCCAACGTCCTGACTTTC.

DNA for the CDR3: TGCAGCGTTGAGACAGCCGATGCTCTGTTTTTT. Translating gives CSVETADALFF. The V gene is TRBV29-1, the J gene TRBJ1-4; a possible D gene is TRBD1 (5 bases). Germline-derived CDR1 and CDR2 are SQVTM and ANQGSEA. Trimming pared 3 bases from V and 14 bases from J, leaving 13 bases between. There are 11 residues in the CDR3.

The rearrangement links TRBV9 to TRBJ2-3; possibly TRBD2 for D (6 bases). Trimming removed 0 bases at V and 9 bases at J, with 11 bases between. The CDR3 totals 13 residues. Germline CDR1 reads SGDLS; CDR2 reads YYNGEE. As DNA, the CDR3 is TGTGCCAGCAGCGTAGTAGGTCTAGCGACGCAGTATTTT. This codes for CASSVVGLATQYF.

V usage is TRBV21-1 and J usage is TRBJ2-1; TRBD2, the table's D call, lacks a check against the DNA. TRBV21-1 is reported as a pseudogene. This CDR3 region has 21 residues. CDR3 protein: CASSNLHRLAGGPVRSNEQFF. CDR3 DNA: TGTGCCAGCAGCAACCTCCATCGACTAGCGGGGGGGCCGGTGAGATCCAATGAGCAGTTCTTC.

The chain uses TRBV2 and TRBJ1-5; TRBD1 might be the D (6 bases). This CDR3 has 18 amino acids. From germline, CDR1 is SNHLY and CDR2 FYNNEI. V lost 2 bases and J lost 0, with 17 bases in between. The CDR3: CASSEIGVFRGSNQPQHF. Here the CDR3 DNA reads TGTGCCAGCAGTGAAATAGGGGTTTTCAGGGGTAGCAATCAGCCCCAGCATTTT.

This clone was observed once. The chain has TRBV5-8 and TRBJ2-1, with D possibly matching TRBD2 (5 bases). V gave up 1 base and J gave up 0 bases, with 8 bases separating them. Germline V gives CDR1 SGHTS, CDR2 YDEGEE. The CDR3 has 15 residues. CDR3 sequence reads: CASSLMGSSYNEQFF. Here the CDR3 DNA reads TGTGCCAGCAGCTTGATGGGGAGCTCCTACAATGAGCAGTTCTTC. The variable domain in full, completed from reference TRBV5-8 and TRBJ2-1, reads EAGVTQSPTHLIKTRGQQATLRCSPISGHTSVYWYQQALGLGLQFLLWYDEGEERNRGNFPPRFSGRQFPNYSSELNVNALELEDSALYLCASSLMGSSYNEQFFGPGTRLTVL.

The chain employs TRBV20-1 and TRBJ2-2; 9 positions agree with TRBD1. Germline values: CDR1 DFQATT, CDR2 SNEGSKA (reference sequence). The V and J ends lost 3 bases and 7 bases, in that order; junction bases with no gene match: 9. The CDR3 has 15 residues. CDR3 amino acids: CSASFGTGYRGELFF. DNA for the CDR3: TGCAGTGCTAGTTTCGGGACAGGGTACCGCGGGGAGCTGTTTTTT.

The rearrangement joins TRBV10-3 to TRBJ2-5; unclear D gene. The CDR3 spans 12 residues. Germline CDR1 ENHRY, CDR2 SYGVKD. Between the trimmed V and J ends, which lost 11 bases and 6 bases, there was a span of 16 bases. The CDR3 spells CAVSGDNKTQYF. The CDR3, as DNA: TGTGCCGTATCAGGTGACAATAAGACCCAGTACTTC.

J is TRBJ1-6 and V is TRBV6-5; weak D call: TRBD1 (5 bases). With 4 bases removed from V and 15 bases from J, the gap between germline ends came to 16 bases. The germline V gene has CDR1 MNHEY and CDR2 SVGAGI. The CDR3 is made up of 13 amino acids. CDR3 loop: CASSSRSTGDLHF. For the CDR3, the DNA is TGTGCCAGCAGTTCACGGTCGACGGGGGACCTCCACTTT.

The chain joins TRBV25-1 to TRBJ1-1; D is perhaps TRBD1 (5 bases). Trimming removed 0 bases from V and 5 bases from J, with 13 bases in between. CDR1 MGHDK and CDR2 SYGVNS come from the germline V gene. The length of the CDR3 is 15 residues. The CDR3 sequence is CASSEYVGPGTEAFF. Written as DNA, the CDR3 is TGTGCCAGCAGTGAATACGTGGGGCCTGGTACTGAAGCTTTCTTT.

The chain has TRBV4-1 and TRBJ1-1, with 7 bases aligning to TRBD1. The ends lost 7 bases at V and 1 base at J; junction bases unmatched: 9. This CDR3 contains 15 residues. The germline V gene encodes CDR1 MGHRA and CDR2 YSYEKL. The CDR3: CASTPQGVGNTEAFF. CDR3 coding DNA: TGCGCCAGCACACCCCAGGGGGTGGGGAACACTGAAGCTTTCTTT.

CDR3 DNA sequence: TGTGCCAGCAGGCGGGGGGAGGAAGATACGCAGTATTTT. It codes for CASRRGEEDTQYF. The rearrangement links TRBV13 to TRBJ2-3; 8 bases match TRBD2. Germline V gene sequence: CDR1 PRHDT, CDR2 FYEKMQ (reference sequence). J was trimmed by 5 bases and V by 6 bases; bases with no gene match: 4. The CDR3 is 13 amino acids.

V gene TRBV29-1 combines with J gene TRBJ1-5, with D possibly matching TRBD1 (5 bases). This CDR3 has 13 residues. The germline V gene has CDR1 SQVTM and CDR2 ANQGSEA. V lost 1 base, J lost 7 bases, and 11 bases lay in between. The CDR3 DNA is TGCAGCGTTGAAGGGGGGGGTGGGCAGCCCCAGCATTTT. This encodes CSVEGGGGQPQHF. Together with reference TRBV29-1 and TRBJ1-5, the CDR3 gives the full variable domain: SAVISQKPSRDICQRGTSLTIQCQVDSQVTMMFWYRQQPGQSLTLIATANQGSEATYESGFVIDKFPISRPNLTFSTLTVSNMSPEDSSIYLCSVEGGGGQPQHFGDGTRLSIL.

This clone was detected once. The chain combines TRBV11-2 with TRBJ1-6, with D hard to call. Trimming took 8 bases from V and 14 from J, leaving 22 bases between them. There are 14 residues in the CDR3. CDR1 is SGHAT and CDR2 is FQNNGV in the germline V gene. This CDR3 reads CASGSESRVPTLHF. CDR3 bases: TGTGCCAGCGGCTCAGAATCTCGGGTCCCAACCCTCCACTTT.